This TCR beta chain was identified during a study of beta chain features in type 1 diabetes. In its sample, this clone was seen a few times. Its antigen is unidentified. Trimming took 4 bases from V and 5 from J; bases not matched to a gene: 17. CDR1 and CDR2 from the germline V gene are SGHDN and FVKESK. This CDR3 region has 18 residues. Points from the study as a whole: PCR might pick shorter templates more often, in the same way for patients and controls. All four CD4+ subsets of Type 1 diabetes patients contained TCRB CDR3s that were moderately but significantly shorter.

The study reverse transcribed the entire isolated RNA, so it sequenced expressed TCRB transcripts. Sequenced by immunoSEQ multiplex PCR; TCRdb stores in-frame clones only, minus some. The sample lists 350,000 to 450,000 clones; 10% to 15% were seen once. Based on CD45RO/CCR7/CD25/CD127/CD95/CD27, CD4+ regulatory, stem cell-like memory, naive and central memory cells were sorted. The receptor's source is a woman in her late teens or twenties with type 1 diabetes. Sample: naive CD4+ T cells from blood. The gene calls are TRBV14 and TRBJ2-1, with 7 bases that match TRBD2. CDR3 sequence: CASSRGTISPIIHNEQFF. The CDR3 DNA reads TGTGCCAGCAGCCGCGGGACTATTTCCCCCATAATCCACAATGAGCAGTTCTTC.